This T cell receptor (beta chain) stems from a study of blood T cells in healthy people across ages. Study results and limitations: Strong correlation was found linking TCR beta diversity to naive T cell percentage.

Next came a second PCR, run for about 7 to 12 cycles, which used a sample-barcoded 5' primer along with a J-beta primer mix. MiXCR, applied by TCRdb to the 5' RACE reads, yields one record per CDR3 protein. The sample holds approximately 1.5 million distinct CDR3 sequences; approximately 39% are singletons and the top ten take about 4%. The CDR3 is 17 residues long. In germline, CDR1 is MGHRA, CDR2 YSYEKL. V was trimmed by 0 bases and J by 0 bases, leaving 14 bases between them. Regarding this clonotype: Its matching antigen is unknown.

The TCR originated in a woman aged 18 to 35 in good health. This rearrangement joins TRBV4-1 to TRBJ1-1, with D possibly being TRBD1 (5 bases). Sequences were obtained from blood. CDR3 loop: CASSQDTDRYLNTEAFF. In nucleotides, the CDR3 is TGCGCCAGCAGCCAAGATACAGACAGATACTTGAACACTGAAGCTTTCTTT.